The 17 T cell receptor beta chains reported below all come from one sample, sequenced in a study of early T cells in non-severe SARS-CoV-2 infection. TCRdb reprocessed the 5' RACE reads with MiXCR, giving one entry per CDR3 protein. The sample holds 68,000 or so distinct CDR3 sequences, more than 9% seen once. Specimen: whole blood. These receptors were taken from an adult who was a healthcare worker with PCR-confirmed SARS-CoV-2 infection or an uninfected control (not recorded which).

This chain uses TRBV30 with TRBJ1-5; 10 bases are a match to TRBD1. Germline V gene sequence: CDR1 GTSNPN, CDR2 SVGIG (reference sequence). This CDR3 region has 19 residues. V lost 2 bases to trimming and J lost 1 base; unmatched junction nucleotides: 14. CDR3 bases: TGTGCCTGGAGTTCAGGGACAGGGGTTTTCTTTGAAAGCAATCAGCCCCAGCATTTT. This gives the protein CAWSSGTGVFFESNQPQHF.

This clonotype was observed a handful of times. This chain connects TRBV29-1 to TRBJ2-7; 7 nucleotides line up with TRBD1. The J segment lost 3 bases and the V segment lost 5 bases, leaving 7 bases of the junction unmatched. The length of the CDR3 is 13 residues. The germline V gene has CDR1 SQVTM and CDR2 ANQGSEA. CDR3 region: CSVSSQGSYEQYF. DNA of the CDR3: TGCAGCGTTTCCTCACAGGGGAGCTACGAGCAGTACTTC.

In its sample, this clonotype was seen many times. V usage is TRBV30 and J usage is TRBJ1-1; D gene ambiguous. The V gene's germline CDR1 is GTSNPN and CDR2 SVGIG (reference sequence). The CDR3 is 13 amino acids. Between the trimmed V and J ends, which lost 0 bases and 1 base, there was a span of 6 bases. CDR3 bases: TGTGCCTGGAGTGTAGGCGGGAACACTGAAGCTTTCTTT. The encoded protein is CAWSVGGNTEAFF. The whole variable domain, filled in from reference TRBV30 and TRBJ1-1, reads SQTIHQWPATLVQPVGSPLSLECTVEGTSNPNLYWYRQAAGRGLQLLFYSVGIGQISSEVPQNLSASRPQDRQFILSSKKLLLSDSGFYLCAWSVGGNTEAFFGQGTRLTVV.

This sequence joins TRBV9 and TRBJ2-3, with D unclear. Germline CDR1 is SGDLS and CDR2 is YYNGEE. The CDR3 is 13 amino acids. V gave up 3 bases and J gave up 2 bases, with 7 bases separating them. As DNA, the CDR3 is TGTGCCAGCAGCGAGTACCTCACAGATACGCAGTATTTT. Its translation is CASSEYLTDTQYF.

This chain connects TRBV7-2 to TRBJ2-3, with a tentative D call TRBD2 (5 bases). V was shortened by 3 bases and J by 1 base, with 11 bases between the two germline ends. The CDR3 has 15 residues. CDR1 is SGHTA and CDR2 is FQGNSA in the germline V gene. The CDR3 protein is CASSLTGYRTDTQYF. The CDR3 DNA sequence: TGTGCCAGCAGCTTGACGGGGTACCGCACAGATACGCAGTATTTT.

This clonotype came up a few times. This chain joins TRBV11-2 and TRBJ2-2, with 8 bases identical to TRBD2. The V and J ends lost 2 bases and 1 base, in that order; junction bases with no gene match: 6. CDR1 is SGHAT, CDR2 FQNNGV, per germline. The CDR3 is made up of 17 amino acids. As DNA, the CDR3 is TGTGCCAGCAGCTTAAGGCCTAGCGGGCAGAACACCGGGGAGCTGTTTTTT. It codes for CASSLRPSGQNTGELFF.

This clonotype was picked up a small number of times. The chain employs TRBV12-3 or TRBV12-4 and TRBJ1-5; 8 bases line up with TRBD1. This CDR3 has 16 residues. The V segment lost 6 bases and the J segment 2 bases; nucleotides outside the gene matches: 9. The CDR3 region is CASRLTGGIGNQPQHF. The CDR3 bases are TGTGCCAGCAGACTAACAGGGGGAATCGGCAATCAGCCCCAGCATTTT.

Details on this clonotype: A junction end diverges from the germline sequence, so it may reflect a read error. The rearrangement links TRBV7-7 to TRBJ2-3, with D possibly matching TRBD1 (6 bases). CDR1 is SSHAT and CDR2 is FNYEAQ in the germline V gene (reference sequence). The length of the CDR3 is 14 residues. The CDR3 loop reads CASSLGGSRDTQYF. The CDR3 bases are TGTGCTAGCAGCTTAGGGGGTTCCCGAGATACGCAGTATTTT.

This sequence joins TRBV5-4 and TRBJ2-3; D is perhaps TRBD2 (5 bases). This CDR3 is built from 14 residues. Germline values: CDR1 SGHNT, CDR2 YYREEE (reference sequence). V dropped 4 bases and J dropped 3 bases, with 12 bases sitting between them. The CDR3: CASSPVPGTDTQYF. CDR3 bases: TGTGCCAGCAGCCCCGTCCCGGGAACAGATACGCAGTATTTT.

This clonotype was picked up many times. This chain uses TRBV6-5 with TRBJ1-6; D may be TRBD1 (5 bases). The CDR3 runs 17 residues. Trimming stripped 0 bases from V and 7 bases from J, with 16 bases between. Germline V gene data show CDR1 as MNHEY and CDR2 as SVGAGI. This CDR3 reads CASSYSRHSEGNSPLHF. CDR3 nucleotide sequence: TGTGCCAGCAGTTACTCGAGGCACTCCGAGGGGAATTCACCCCTCCACTTT.

This clonotype was recorded many times. This chain uses TRBV6-5 with TRBJ1-2; TRBD1 agrees at 8 bases. Unmatched junction bases numbered 11, after V lost 7 bases and J lost 4 bases. CDR3 length equals 15 residues. CDR1 is MNHEY and CDR2 is SVGAGI in the germline V gene. The CDR3 sequence: CASNPQGALGYGYTF. CDR3 DNA: TGTGCCAGCAACCCTCAGGGGGCGCTTGGCTATGGCTACACCTTC.

This clonotype was detected many times. The chain recombines TRBV4-1 with TRBJ2-2; TRBD2 agrees at 7 bases. Trimming at V came to 1 base and at J to 6 bases, leaving 11 bases not matched to a gene. Looked up from germline, CDR1 is MGHRA and CDR2 is YSYEKL. The CDR3 has 17 residues. CDR3 in DNA: TGCGCCAGCAGCCAAGTCCCGGGACTACCTTCTGCCGGGGAGCTGTTTTTT. This sequence encodes CASSQVPGLPSAGELFF.

This clonotype was recorded many times. The chain combines TRBV7-9 with TRBJ1-1, with D unresolved. Germline V gene lookup returns CDR1 SEHNR and CDR2 FQNEAQ (reference sequence). Trimming took 7 bases from V and 4 from J, leaving 10 bases between them. The CDR3 runs 12 residues. The CDR3 loop is CASTPLSTEAFF. The CDR3 DNA sequence: TGTGCCAGCACCCCCCTGAGCACTGAAGCTTTCTTT.

At least ten counts were recorded for this clonotype. This chain uses TRBV9 with TRBJ1-1; D not certain. There are 14 residues in the CDR3. The ends were cut back, 0 bases at V and 0 bases at J, with 6 bases in the middle. Germline V gives CDR1 SGDLS, CDR2 YYNGEE. The DNA of the CDR3 is TGTGCCAGCAGCGTAGGCACATTGAACACTGAAGCTTTCTTT. Its translation is CASSVGTLNTEAFF. The complete variable domain, with remaining parts taken from reference TRBV9 and TRBJ1-1, reads DSGVTQTPKHLITATGQRVTLRCSPRSGDLSVYWYQQSLDQGLQFLIQYYNGEERAKGNILERFSAQQFPDLHSELNLSSLELGDSALYFCASSVGTLNTEAFFGQGTRLTVV.

V usage is TRBV19 and J usage is TRBJ1-5; D possibly corresponds to TRBD1 (5 bases). Germline values: CDR1 LNHDA, CDR2 SQIVND (reference sequence). The CDR3 covers 16 residues. The V and J ends lost 5 bases and 2 bases respectively, with 16 bases between them. CDR3 protein: CASSGVGRVGNQPQHF. The CDR3 nucleotides are TGTGCCAGTAGTGGGGTAGGCAGGGTGGGCAATCAGCCCCAGCATTTT. Filled out from reference TRBV19 and TRBJ1-5, the complete variable domain reads DGGITQSPKYLFRKEGQNVTLSCEQNLNHDAMYWYRQDPGQGLRLIYYSQIVNDFQKGDIAEGYSVSREKKESFPLTVTSAQKNPTAFYLCASSGVGRVGNQPQHFGDGTRLSIL.

Many counts were recorded for this clonotype. The chain has TRBV11-2 and TRBJ2-3, with a tentative D call TRBD2 (5 bases). Germline values: CDR1 SGHAT, CDR2 FQNNGV. The CDR3 runs 15 residues. The V end was cut by 3 bases, the J end by 2 bases, with 12 bases between. This CDR3 reads CASSLDSTSTDTQYF. The CDR3 DNA sequence: TGTGCCAGCAGCTTGGACTCTACATCCACAGATACGCAGTATTTT.

The chain uses TRBV6-6 and TRBJ2-3, with D unresolved. Trimming cost V 6 bases and J 6 bases, with 10 bases left between them. The germline gives CDR1 MNHNY, CDR2 SVGAGI (reference sequence). The CDR3 spans 12 residues. The CDR3 loop is CASRTPGDTQYF. The CDR3 DNA sequence: TGTGCCAGCAGAACTCCTGGTGATACGCAGTATTTT.